This T cell receptor beta chain comes out of a study of chemoradiotherapy in HPV16-positive cancers. Study findings and constraints: The functional HPV-specific definition rests on just two HPV16-positive patients.

Note on this clone: Its antigen remains unknown.

Samples were taken several times over chemoradiotherapy. The CDR3 spans 13 residues. V was shortened by 4 bases and J by 6 bases, with 8 bases between the two germline ends. CDR1 and CDR2 (germline): SGDLS, YYNGEE. Clones were read by immunoSEQ multiplex PCR, and TCRdb kept only the in-frame ones, dropping some. The repertoire consists of about 20,000 clones, with 80% to 95% occurring once and the leading ten covering about a sixth. The chain couples TRBV9 to TRBJ1-6; D uncertain. This clonotype was obtained from a human donor with HPV-associated anogenital cancer. Sequenced material: blood, taken from a patient who underwent chemoradiotherapy. CDR3 DNA: TGTGCCAGCAGCCCTTTGCGTAATTCACCCCTCCACTTT. Protein sequence: CASSPLRNSPLHF.